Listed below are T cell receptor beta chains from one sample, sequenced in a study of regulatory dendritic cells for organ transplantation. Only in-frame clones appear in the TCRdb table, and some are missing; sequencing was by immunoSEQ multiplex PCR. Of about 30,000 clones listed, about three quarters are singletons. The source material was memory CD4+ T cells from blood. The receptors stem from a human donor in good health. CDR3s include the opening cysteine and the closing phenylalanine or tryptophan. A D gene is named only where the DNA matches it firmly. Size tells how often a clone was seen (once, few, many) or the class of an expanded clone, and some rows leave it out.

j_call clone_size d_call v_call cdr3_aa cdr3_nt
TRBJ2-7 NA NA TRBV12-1 CASSFALSSYEQYF TGTGCCAGCAGCTTTGCGCTCTCCTCCTACGAGCAGTACTTC
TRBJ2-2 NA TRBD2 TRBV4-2 CASSQDLLGGASTGELFF TGTGCCAGCAGCCAAGATCTGCTCGGGGGGGCTAGCACCGGGGAGCTGTTTTTT
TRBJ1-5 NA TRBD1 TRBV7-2 CASSLQGDQPQHF TGTGCCAGCAGCTTACAGGGGGATCAGCCCCAGCATTTT
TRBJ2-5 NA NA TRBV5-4 CASSLGSRGETQYF TGTGCCAGCAGCTTGGGGTCGAGGGGGGAGACCCAGTACTTC
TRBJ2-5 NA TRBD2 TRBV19 CASSSGTSEKETQYF TGTGCCAGTAGTTCCGGGACTAGCGAGAAAGAGACCCAGTACTTC
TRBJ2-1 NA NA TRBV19 CASSPGGSYNEQFF TGTGCCAGTAGCCCTGGCGGGTCCTACAATGAGCAGTTCTTC
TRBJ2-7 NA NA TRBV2 CASSERGRDEQYF TGTGCCAGCAGTGAACGGGGGAGAGACGAGCAGTACTTC
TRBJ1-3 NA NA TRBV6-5 CASSNTARGNTIYF TGTGCCAGCAGTAACACGGCGCGGGGAAACACCATATATTTT
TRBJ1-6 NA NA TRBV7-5 CARSSYRGGLSPLHF TGTGCCAGAAGCTCTTACAGGGGGGGTCTTTCACCCCTCCACTTT
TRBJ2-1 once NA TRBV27 CASSLSRGGRNEQFF TGTGCCAGCAGTTTATCTAGAGGGGGACGCAATGAGCAGTTCTTC
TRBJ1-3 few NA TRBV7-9 CASSPARVAGNTIYF TGTGCCAGCAGCCCCGCGAGGGTGGCTGGAAACACCATATATTTT
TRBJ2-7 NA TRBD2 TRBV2 CASRGGLAGGYEQYF TGTGCCAGCAGGGGAGGACTAGCGGGGGGCTACGAGCAGTACTTC
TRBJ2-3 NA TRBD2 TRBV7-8 CASSFGRRGADTQYF TGTGCCAGCAGCTTTGGACGGCGGGGGGCAGATACGCAGTATTTT
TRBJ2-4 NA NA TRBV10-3 CATSLPGGGKNIQYF TGTGCCACCAGCCTCCCCGGGGGCGGCAAAAACATTCAGTACTTC
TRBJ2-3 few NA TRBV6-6 CASSDNRELDTQYF TGTGCCAGCAGTGACAACAGGGAGTTAGATACGCAGTATTTT
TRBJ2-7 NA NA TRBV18 CASSPLGTGSTSSLSSYEQYF TGTGCCAGCTCACCACTAGGGACGGGCTCAACTAGCTCCTTGAGCTCCTACGAGCAGTACTTC
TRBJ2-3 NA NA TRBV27 CASSDGGPTDTQYF TGTGCCAGCAGTGATGGCGGACCCACAGATACGCAGTATTTT
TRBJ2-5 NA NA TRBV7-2 CASRVAGPETQYF TGTGCCAGCAGGGTTGCAGGGCCAGAGACCCAGTACTTC
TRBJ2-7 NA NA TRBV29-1 CSVLTPSYEQYF TGCAGCGTTCTAACACCCTCCTACGAGCAGTACTTC
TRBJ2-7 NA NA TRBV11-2 CASSLDRYEQYF TGTGCCAGCAGCTTAGATCGCTACGAGCAGTACTTC
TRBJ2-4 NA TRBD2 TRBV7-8 CASSLSSTGGPGNIQYF TGTGCCAGCAGCTTATCCTCCACGGGGGGGCCCGGAAACATTCAGTACTTC
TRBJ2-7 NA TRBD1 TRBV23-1 CASSPGQNYEQYF TGCGCCAGCAGCCCGGGACAGAACTACGAGCAGTACTTC
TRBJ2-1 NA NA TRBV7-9 CASSLGASSINEQFF TGTGCCAGCAGCTTAGGGGCATCGTCAATCAATGAGCAGTTCTTC
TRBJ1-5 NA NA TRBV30 CAWMGEADQPQHF TGTGCCTGGATGGGGGAAGCGGATCAGCCCCAGCATTTT
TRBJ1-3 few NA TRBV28 CASSLGGRHGGRDTIYF TGTGCCAGCAGTTTAGGGGGTAGACACGGCGGTCGCGACACCATATATTTT
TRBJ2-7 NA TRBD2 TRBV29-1 CSVLRTSGGQSSYEQYF TGCAGCGTTCTCCGGACTAGCGGGGGGCAAAGCTCCTACGAGCAGTACTTC
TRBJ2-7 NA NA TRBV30 CAFRSHPASSYEQYF TGTGCCTTCCGATCCCACCCGGCGAGCTCCTACGAGCAGTACTTC
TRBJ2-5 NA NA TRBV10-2 CASIPPSAHQETQYF TGCGCCAGCATCCCTCCATCGGCACACCAAGAGACCCAGTACTTC
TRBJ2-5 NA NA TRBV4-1 CASSQDPAETQYF TGCGCCAGCAGCCAAGATCCTGCCGAGACCCAGTACTTC
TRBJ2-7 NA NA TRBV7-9 CASSLGLFYEQYF TGTGCCAGCAGCTTAGGTCTGTTCTACGAGCAGTACTTC
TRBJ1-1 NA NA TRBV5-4 CASSLDRRNTEAFF TGTGCCAGCAGCTTGGACAGGAGGAACACTGAAGCTTTCTTT
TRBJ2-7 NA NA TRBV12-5 CASGWGLGGGEQYF TGTGCTAGTGGCTGGGGGCTGGGGGGCGGCGAGCAGTACTTC
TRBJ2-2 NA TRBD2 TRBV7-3 CASSQSGRNTGELFF TGTGCCAGCAGCCAAAGCGGGAGGAACACCGGGGAGCTGTTTTTT
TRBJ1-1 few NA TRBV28 CASSLSGGVFFGTEAFF TGTGCCAGCAGTTTAAGCGGGGGGGTTTTCTTCGGTACTGAAGCTTTCTTT
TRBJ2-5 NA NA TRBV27 CASSLYPKETQYF TGTGCCAGCAGTTTATACCCTAAAGAGACCCAGTACTTC
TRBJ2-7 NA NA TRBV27 CASRGGGSYEQYF TGTGCCAGCAGAGGGGGGGGTTCCTACGAGCAGTACTTC
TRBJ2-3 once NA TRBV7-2 CASSPGRTDTQYF TGTGCCAGCAGCCCGGGACGGACAGATACGCAGTATTTT
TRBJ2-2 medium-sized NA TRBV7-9 CASSLASTGELFF TGTGCCAGCAGCTTAGCCTCGACCGGGGAGCTGTTTTTT
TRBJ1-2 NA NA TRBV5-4 CASSIPGRSSNYGYTF TGTGCCAGCAGCATACCGGGACGGTCGAGCAACTATGGCTACACCTTC
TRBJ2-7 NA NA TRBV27 CASSYRGDEQYF TGTGCCAGCAGTTATCGGGGAGACGAGCAGTACTTC
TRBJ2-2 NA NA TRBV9 CASSVGHRDAGELFF TGTGCCAGCAGCGTAGGGCACAGGGACGCCGGGGAGCTGTTTTTT
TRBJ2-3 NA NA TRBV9 CASSVSGITDTQYF TGTGCCAGCAGCGTATCAGGGATCACAGATACGCAGTATTTT
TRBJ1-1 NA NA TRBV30 CAWSVQQNTEAFF TGTGCCTGGAGTGTACAACAGAACACTGAAGCTTTCTTT
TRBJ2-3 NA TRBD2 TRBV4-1 CASSQVLSAGGTDTQYF TGCGCCAGCAGCCAAGTGTTGTCAGCGGGGGGCACAGATACGCAGTATTTT
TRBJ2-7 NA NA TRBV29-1 CSVGDSFFYEQYF TGCAGCGTTGGGGACTCCTTCTTTTACGAGCAGTACTTC
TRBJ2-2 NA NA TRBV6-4 CASSESSDFTGELFF TGTGCCAGCAGTGAGTCTAGCGACTTCACCGGGGAGCTGTTTTTT
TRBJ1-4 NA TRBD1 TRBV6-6 CASSSWTGYEKLFF TGTGCCAGCAGTTCCTGGACAGGGTATGAAAAACTGTTTTTT
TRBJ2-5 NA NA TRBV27 CASSERSLETQYF TGTGCCAGCAGCGAAAGGTCGTTGGAGACCCAGTACTTC